This T cell receptor (beta chain) was recovered during a study of CD8 T cells in ankylosing spondylitis (TCRdb year 2017). Context from the whole study: T cell receptor beta repertoires were profiled in healthy donors and ankylosing spondylitis patients so that disease-linked TCR variants could be found. The whole study cohort included 90 to 120 healthy donors and 20 to 25 ankylosing spondylitis patients. Peripheral blood was sampled, and synovial fluid was also collected from ankylosing spondylitis patients. Beyond this particular receptor, the publication reports: A TCR beta motif of 8 or 9 highly homologous amino acid variants appeared characteristic of blood from ankylosing spondylitis patients. The disease-linked clones showed a CD8+ phenotype and occurred at relatively low frequencies in peripheral blood. Some of the motif variants had been reported before in the synovial fluid and blood of reactive arthritis patients, a finding that suggests common disease-initiation mechanisms. The disease-linked clones were reported to be significantly enriched in matched synovial fluid samples from ankylosing spondylitis patients.

Concerning this clonotype itself: Its specific antigen is unknown. The record has no base qualities; no much larger clone is one base away.

Sequencing used an Illumina HiSeq 2500. Quantitative 5'-RACE with molecular barcodes was the method used to prepare the TCR beta libraries. The paper's processing steps were these. To identify disease-linked TCR variants, a new computational method was used, one built on a probabilistic model of VDJ rearrangement. TCRdb reprocessed the public reads (quality trimming at Q25 with fastp, clone calling with MiXCR) and kept in-frame beta chains. When rows share a CDR3 protein, they turn into one entry using the most common DNA and genes. The V and J calls and clone size come from TCRdb's table, not from the authors' own analysis. Across this sample there are approximately 350,000 distinct CDR3 sequences, with roughly 15% seen only once. Clones ranked in the top ten supply less than 1.1% of the sample. What was sequenced was blood, either unsorted or a sorted T cell fraction (not recorded which). The sequence was collected from a male donor with ankylosing spondylitis or in good health (not recorded which).

The DNA is as follows: TGTGCCACCAGCAGAATGGGGGTTAAGCCCGGGGAGCTGTTTTTT. Translation gives CATSRMGVKPGELFF. The sequence joins TRBV15 to TRBJ2-2; the D match is possibly TRBD1 or TRBD2, with 5 bases aligned in each. Sequences LNHNV (CDR1) and YYDKDF (CDR2) are obtained from the germline V gene (reference sequence). V is reduced by 2 bases and J by 6 bases, leaving a spacing of 13 bases between them. Including cysteine and phenylalanine, the CDR3 has 15 amino acids. CDR3 DNA only is kept here, 45 bases in frame from base 1.